This T cell receptor beta chain was documented in a study of CD8+ T cells in alopecia areata. Study-wide background: Treatment of the treated patients consisted of oral tofacitinib, 5 to 10 mg twice daily. Tofacitinib exposure lasted 6 to 18 months, followed by 6 months off drug.

Following RNA extraction, reverse transcription yielded cDNA that acted as the sequencing template. Assay used: immunoSEQ multiplex PCR; TCRdb lists only in-frame clones, some missing. The table has roughly 230,000 clones, around two fifths seen once. Documented treatment: oral pan-JAK inhibitor, 5-10 mg twice daily. Trimming stripped 0 bases from V and 0 bases from J, with 6 bases between. From germline, CDR1 is LNHNV and CDR2 YYDKDF (reference sequence). This CDR3 has 14 residues. As concerns this clone: Its antigen is still unknown.

Study findings and constraints: It was lesional scalp, especially alopecia totalis/universalis, that showed higher clonality than normal scalp. Tissue-resident alphabeta T cells belonging to normal skin likewise get sequenced within scalp specimens.

This sample comprised CD4+ T cells sorted from blood, obtained at approximately week 36, from a patient treated with tofacitinib. The V gene is TRBV15, the J gene TRBJ2-7; D call uncertain. This clonotype was obtained from a human donor with alopecia areata. CDR3 bases: TGTGCCACCAGCAGAGATTCGGGCTCCTACGAGCAGTACTTC. Its protein product is CATSRDSGSYEQYF.